This T cell receptor (beta chain) was identified during a study of identical twins. MiXCR was run by TCRdb on the 5' RACE reads, yielding one entry per CDR3 protein. The sample carries roughly 720,000 distinct CDR3 sequences, roughly 18% recorded once. This clonotype has only a few counts. This same sample was also taken into another study, of T cells expressing NK-cell markers. That paper notes: NKG2C+ dominant clonotype frequencies in 5 or 6 donors were roughly 1.0-7.5% of CD8+ T cells. Dominance of the CD3+CD56-NKG2C+ fraction by these clonotypes also held in four donors.

The TCR comes from a woman younger than 30 in good health. Sequences were obtained from PBMCs.

The CDR3 DNA sequence: TGCAGTGCTACTCCCCCACTAGCGGGAGTTCACAATGAGCAGTTCTTC. Encoded protein: CSATPPLAGVHNEQFF. The gene calls are TRBV20-1 and TRBJ2-1; TRBD2 aligns across 11 bases. The germline V gene has CDR1 DFQATT and CDR2 SNEGSKA (reference sequence). This CDR3 has 16 residues. The V and J ends lost 4 bases and 5 bases, in that order; junction bases with no gene match: 10.